This T cell receptor beta chain is drawn from a study of monozygotic twins with cystic fibrosis. The germline CDR1 and CDR2 sequences are LGHNA and YNFKEQ. Trimming took 0 bases from V and 7 from J, leaving 0 bases between them. The CDR3 sequence is 10 residues long. The protocol was immunoSEQ multiplex PCR, while the TCRdb copy is restricted to in-frame clones and leaves out a portion. The sample includes about 36,000 clones, over 75% of them seen just once. Study-wide results and limits: In 13 of 16 pairs, V gene usage was closest to the co-twin's. Monozygotic CF twin pairs shared significantly more nucleotide-identical clonotypes than unrelated CF individuals did. The repertoire was suggested to be naive-dominated, clonality median around 0.0095.

As to this clone: Its antigen is currently unknown.

The chain employs TRBV4-2 and TRBJ1-2; D not certain. The clonotype was recovered from a girl aged 2 to 10 with cystic fibrosis. Material for sequencing was blood. The CDR3: CASSQDGYTF. The CDR3 DNA is TGTGCCAGCAGCCAAGATGGCTACACCTTC.